Following are 17 T cell receptor beta chains from one sample sequenced in a study of early T cells in non-severe SARS-CoV-2 infection. MiXCR was run by TCRdb on the 5' RACE reads, yielding one entry per CDR3 protein. The table includes about 84,000 distinct CDR3 sequences, roughly 12% detected once. Sequencing was performed on whole blood. The receptors were gathered from an adult who was a healthcare worker with PCR-confirmed SARS-CoV-2 infection or an uninfected control (not recorded which).

The chain couples TRBV10-2 to TRBJ2-2, with D unresolved. Trimming took off 6 bases at V and 0 bases at J, with 14 bases between the two ends. The length of the CDR3 is 16 residues. Per the germline V gene, CDR1 is WSHSY and CDR2 is SAAADI. The CDR3: CASRPPGVANTGELFF. Written as DNA, the CDR3 is TGCGCCAGCAGACCCCCCGGCGTCGCGAACACCGGGGAGCTGTTTTTT.

In its sample, this clonotype was seen a few times. This sequence joins TRBV28 and TRBJ2-7, with D possibly being TRBD1 (6 bases). The CDR3 has 13 residues. Germline CDR1 MDHEN, CDR2 SYDVKM. The V end was cut by 5 bases, the J end by 6 bases, with 14 bases between. The CDR3 loop is CASSLPPGAEQYF. CDR3 nucleotide sequence: TGTGCCAGCAGTCTCCCCCCAGGGGCCGAGCAGTACTTC.

CDR3 DNA sequence: TGTGCCAGCAGCAAAGCGCGGCCAGATACGCAGTATTTT. It codes for CASSKARPDTQYF. The chain joins TRBV21-1 to TRBJ2-3. TRBV21-1 is a listed pseudogene. CDR3 length: 13 residues.

The chain recombines TRBV5-4 with TRBJ1-1; a weak D match, TRBD1 (6 bases). The germline gives CDR1 SGHNT, CDR2 YYREEE (reference sequence). V was cut by 2 bases and J by 1 base, with 9 bases left in between. The CDR3 loop spans 14 amino acids. The CDR3 region has the DNA TGTGCCAGCAGCTTTCGGGGGCCGAACACTGAAGCTTTCTTT. Translating it yields CASSFRGPNTEAFF.

This clonotype was counted ten times or more. This chain connects TRBV21-1 to TRBJ2-7; the DNA was not used to check the table's D call, TRBD2. TRBV21-1 is noted as a pseudogene. The CDR3 contains 18 residues. CDR3 sequence reads: CASSKESASGRAEYEQYF. In DNA, the CDR3 is TGTGCCAGCAGCAAAGAGTCGGCTAGCGGGAGGGCCGAGTACGAGCAGTACTTC.

The V call is TRBV10-1, the J call TRBJ2-3, with D possibly TRBD1 on 5 matching bases. The CDR3 runs to 14 residues. Germline-derived CDR1 and CDR2 are WNHNN and SYGVQD (reference sequence). V lost 8 bases and J lost 3, with 15 bases in between. In DNA form, the CDR3 reads TGCGCCAGCTCACCAAGGGGAAGGACAGATACGCAGTATTTT. It specifies CASSPRGRTDTQYF.

There are a few counts of this clonotype. V and J are TRBV12-3 or TRBV12-4 and TRBJ1-5, with D maybe TRBD1 (6 bases). The V gene lost 4 bases and the J gene lost 6 bases, with 13 bases spanning the gap. The CDR3 spans 14 residues. In nucleotides, the CDR3 is TGTGCCAGCAGTTCAACAGGGACGGCTCAGCCCCAGCATTTT. It yields the protein CASSSTGTAQPQHF.

This chain connects TRBV7-8 to TRBJ1-5; unclear D gene. Trimming took 2 bases from V and 3 from J, leaving 20 bases between them. The CDR3 contains 18 residues. CDR1 SGHVS and CDR2 FQNEAQ come from the germline V gene. The DNA of the CDR3 is TGTGCCAGCAGCTTACAGGTCCGAGCCTCTACGTACAATCAGCCCCAGCATTTT. It yields the protein CASSLQVRASTYNQPQHF.

This clonotype was picked up many times. This chain uses TRBV12-3 or TRBV12-4 with TRBJ1-5; D remains unclear. V shed 5 bases and J shed 6 bases, with 11 bases lying between them. The CDR3 is 13 residues long. The CDR3 region has the DNA TGTGCCAGCAGTGAGATACGGGGTCAGCCCCAGCATTTT. As protein: CASSEIRGQPQHF.

This clonotype was observed many times. The chain carries TRBV10-2 and TRBJ1-5; D is perhaps TRBD1 (5 bases). CDR1 and CDR2 (germline): WSHSY, SAAADI. Trimming stripped 6 bases from V and 3 bases from J, with 12 bases between. The CDR3 contains 14 residues. The CDR3 loop reads CASSRDGSNQPQHF. The CDR3 nucleotides are TGCGCCAGCAGCCGGGACGGCTCCAATCAGCCCCAGCATTTT.

The chain employs TRBV6-2 or TRBV6-3 and TRBJ2-1; tentatively, D is TRBD2 (6 bases). Germline V CDR1 and CDR2: MNHEY, SVGEGT. The CDR3 runs 13 residues. Trimming removed 5 bases at V and 7 bases at J, with 12 bases between. CDR3 coding DNA: TGTGCCAGCAGTGAGGGAGGCCGGAATGAGCAGTTCTTC. Encoded protein: CASSEGGRNEQFF.

This clonotype was seen at least ten times. The final CDR3 position lacks the conserved phenylalanine or tryptophan, pointing to a likely read error. This rearrangement joins TRBV10-1 to TRBJ1-6; maybe TRBD1 (5 bases). CDR3 size: 17 residues. The germline V gene has CDR1 WNHNN and CDR2 SYGVQD (reference sequence). Trimming removed 7 bases from V and 0 bases from J, with 16 bases in between. DNA for the CDR3: TGCGCCAGCAACTTCCCGGGACGCAGCTCCTATAATTCACCCCTCCACCTT. Amino acid sequence: CASNFPGRSSYNSPLHL.

This clonotype was found many times. The V gene is TRBV5-4, the J gene TRBJ2-3, with 7 bases fitting TRBD1. With 3 bases clipped from V and 2 bases from J, the junction kept 3 bases outside the gene matches. In germline, CDR1 is SGHNT, CDR2 YYREEE (reference sequence). CDR3 length equals 14 residues. The CDR3 here is CASSSTGFTDTQYF. The CDR3 DNA reads TGTGCCAGCAGCTCGACAGGGTTCACAGATACGCAGTATTTT. The whole variable domain, filled in from reference TRBV5-4 and TRBJ2-3, reads ETGVTQSPTHLIKTRGQQVTLRCSSQSGHNTVSWYQQALGQGPQFIFQYYREEENGRGNFPPRFSGLQFPNYSSELNVNALELDDSALYLCASSSTGFTDTQYFGPGTRLTVL.

The sample holds many counts of this clonotype. The chain joins TRBV12-3 or TRBV12-4 to TRBJ1-6; D gene ambiguous. This CDR3 contains 13 residues. Trimming removed 2 bases from V and 7 bases from J, with 6 bases in between. The DNA for the CDR3 is TGTGCCAGCAGTTTAATATCCAATTCACCCCTCCACTTT. Its translation is CASSLISNSPLHF.

This clonotype was counted between two and nine times. The chain couples TRBV20-1 to TRBJ2-1; D ambiguous. The V gene lost 0 bases and the J gene lost 8 bases, with 5 bases spanning the gap. The CDR3 covers 11 residues. Germline CDR1 reads DFQATT; CDR2 reads SNEGSKA (reference sequence). CDR3 protein: CSARDRYEQFF. In nucleotides, the CDR3 is TGCAGTGCTAGAGATCGGTATGAGCAGTTCTTC.

The sample holds many counts of this clonotype. The rearrangement joins TRBV3-1 to TRBJ2-1; 7 positions agree with TRBD2. CDR3 size: 19 residues. Germline V gives CDR1 LGHDT, CDR2 YNNKEL (reference sequence). The trim removed 0 bases at V and 5 bases at J, leaving 16 bases unmatched. The CDR3 DNA reads TGTGCCAGCAGCCAAGATCTAGTAAGCGGGATGGTCGGACACAATGAGCAGTTCTTC. It yields the protein CASSQDLVSGMVGHNEQFF.

A few counts support this clonotype. The rearrangement joins TRBV21-1 to TRBJ1-6. TRBV21-1 is a recognized pseudogene. CDR3 size: 16 residues. CDR3 coding DNA: TGTGCCAGCAGCTCAGGCGGGAGGGCAACCAATTCACCCCTCCACTTT. It encodes CASSSGGRATNSPLHF.